The rows below give T cell receptor beta chains drawn from one sample of a study of blood T cells in healthy people across ages. TCRdb fed the 5' RACE reads into MiXCR, producing one record per CDR3 protein. The repertoire holds roughly 800,000 distinct CDR3 sequences, with approximately 55% as singletons. Sample: blood. The source of these receptors is a man older than 75 in good health. The CDR3 runs from the conserved cysteine through the conserved F or W. D genes are given only for firm matches. Where a row states a size, it is once, few, many or the class of an expanded clone; other rows omit it.

TRBJ2-5 . . TRBV7-8 CASSLLPQVDNEQYF TGTGCCAGCAGCTTACTGCCTCAGGTGGATAATGAGCAGTACTTC
TRBJ2-1 once . TRBV24-1 CATSDPGPNGLFF TGTGCCACCAGTGACCCTGGACCAAACGGGCTGTTCTTC
TRBJ2-5 . TRBD1 TRBV12-3/TRBV12-4 CASSRSRTGRQETQYF TGTGCCAGCAGCCGCAGCCGGACAGGACGACAAGAGACCCAGTACTTC
TRBJ2-6 . TRBD1 TRBV6-5 CASSYTGTGSGANVLTF TGTGCCAGCAGTTATACCGGGACAGGGTCTGGGGCCAACGTCCTGACTTTC
TRBJ2-1 few TRBD2 TRBV6-5 CASRGETSGGKQFF TGTGCCAGCAGGGGGGAGACTAGCGGGGGGAAGCAGTTCTTC
TRBJ1-2 once . TRBV7-2 CASSTRGDGEYGYTF TGTGCCAGCAGCACCAGAGGGGACGGGGAATATGGCTACACCTTC
TRBJ1-5 . TRBD1 TRBV20-1 CSARAGGASQPQHF TGCAGTGCTAGAGCAGGGGGCGCGTCTCAGCCCCAGCATTTT
TRBJ2-1 . . TRBV9 CASSLAGTGGEQFF TGTGCCAGCAGCCTCGCGGGAACCGGTGGTGAGCAGTTCTTC
TRBJ2-2 . TRBD1 TRBV27 CASSLPGQGEHTGELFF TGTGCCAGCAGTTTGCCGGGACAGGGGGAACACACCGGGGAGCTGTTTTTT
TRBJ2-3 . . TRBV10-3 CAIGDPATSDTQYF TGTGCCATCGGTGACCCGGCGACTTCAGATACGCAGTATTTT
TRBJ2-7 . . TRBV7-2 CASSKGWRDEQYF TGTGCCAGCAGCAAGGGGTGGAGGGACGAGCAGTACTTC
TRBJ2-1 . TRBD2 TRBV12-3/TRBV12-4 CASRLSGTSGRNEQFF TGTGCCAGCAGACTTTCCGGGACTAGCGGGAGAAATGAGCAGTTCTTC
TRBJ2-7 . TRBD1 TRBV20-1 CSAWDRGTYEQYF TGCAGTGCTTGGGACAGGGGCACCTACGAGCAGTACTTC
TRBJ2-1 few TRBD2 TRBV12-5 CASGLRGLASDEQFF TGTGCTAGTGGTTTGCGCGGACTAGCGAGCGATGAGCAGTTCTTC
TRBJ2-7 few . TRBV21-1 CASSNWAGTRFYEQYF TGTGCCAGCAGCAATTGGGCGGGGACTAGGTTTTACGAGCAGTACTTC
TRBJ1-5 . . TRBV6-6 CASSYGGSNQPQHF TGTGCCAGCAGTTATGGTGGTAGCAATCAGCCCCAGCATTTT
TRBJ2-7 . . TRBV7-2 CASSFMDLTASSYEQYF TGTGCCAGCAGCTTTATGGACCTGACAGCAAGCTCCTACGAGCAGTACTTC
TRBJ2-5 . . TRBV18 CASSQGPEETQYF TGTGCCAGCTCACAGGGACCCGAAGAGACCCAGTACTTC
TRBJ2-1 . TRBD1 TRBV2 CASGRGQGYYNEQFF TGTGCCAGCGGACGGGGACAGGGGTACTACAATGAGCAGTTCTTC
TRBJ1-1 . . TRBV25-1 CASSEQGKNTEAFF TGTGCCAGCAGTGAACAGGGGAAAAACACTGAAGCTTTCTTT
TRBJ2-7 few . TRBV9 CASSGPSQGLDEQYF TGTGCCAGCAGCGGCCCATCTCAGGGTCTCGACGAGCAGTACTTC
TRBJ2-7 many TRBD2 TRBV5-1 CASSSGLAAYEQYF TGCGCCAGCAGCTCGGGACTAGCGGCCTACGAGCAGTACTTC
TRBJ2-7 few . TRBV12-3/TRBV12-4 CASSFRSLSYEQYF TGTGCCAGCAGTTTTCGCAGCCTCTCCTACGAGCAGTACTTC
TRBJ2-2 few . TRBV24-1 CATSDPVGPGELFF TGTGCCACCAGTGATCCCGTAGGCCCCGGGGAGCTGTTTTTT
TRBJ1-2 . . TRBV2 CASSSQGTHGYTF TGTGCCAGCAGTAGTCAGGGGACTCATGGCTACACCTTC
TRBJ2-7 few . TRBV21-1 CASSTSSGRAYEQYF TGTGCCAGCAGCACGTCTAGCGGGAGGGCCTACGAGCAGTACTTC
TRBJ2-1 . . TRBV20-1 CSARDRTPSSYNEQFF TGCAGTGCTAGAGATCGGACACCAAGCTCCTACAATGAGCAGTTCTTC
TRBJ2-1 few . TRBV5-1 CASSLVGGRVVNEQFF TGCGCCAGCAGCTTGGTTGGTGGGAGAGTCGTAAATGAGCAGTTCTTC
TRBJ2-4 . TRBD2 TRBV6-2/TRBV6-3 CASSIALAEREQYF TGTGCTAGCAGTATCGCACTAGCGGAGAGGGAGCAGTACTTC
TRBJ2-4 . TRBD1 TRBV2 CASSASRTGEARSYF TGTGCCAGCAGTGCATCGCGGACAGGGGAAGCCCGGTCGTACTTC
TRBJ2-5 . . TRBV7-2 CASARGLQETQYF TGTGCCAGCGCCAGGGGTCTTCAAGAGACCCAGTACTTC
TRBJ2-7 . . TRBV21-1 CATPRDRDYEQYF TGTGCCACACCCCGGGACAGGGATTACGAGCAGTACTTC
TRBJ1-2 . . TRBV19 CASWGSYYGYTF TGTGCCAGCTGGGGCTCCTACTATGGCTACACCTTC
TRBJ2-6 . . TRBV11-2 CASSPRPAGANVLTF TGTGCCAGCAGCCCCCGTCCGGCTGGGGCCAACGTCCTGACTTTC
TRBJ1-5 once . TRBV12-3/TRBV12-4 CASTESRGFGGNQPQHF TGTGCCAGCACAGAGTCGCGGGGGTTCGGTGGCAATCAGCCCCAGCATTTT
TRBJ2-7 . TRBD2 TRBV5-8 CASSLAGGGRFGEQYF TGTGCCAGCAGCTTGGCCGGGGGCGGGAGGTTCGGCGAGCAGTACTTC
TRBJ2-5 few . TRBV3-1 CASSQGGKETQYF TGTGCCAGCAGCCAAGGCGGCAAAGAGACCCAGTACTTC
TRBJ2-7 many TRBD2 TRBV20-1 CSAPLAGGGEQYF TGCAGTGCTCCTTTAGCGGGAGGGGGCGAGCAGTACTTC
TRBJ1-2 . TRBD1 TRBV3-1 CASSYRDRANYGYTF TGTGCCAGCAGCTATCGGGACAGGGCTAACTATGGCTACACCTTC
TRBJ2-7 . . TRBV2 CASGAGLTAYEQYF TGTGCCAGCGGGGCAGGACTGACGGCCTACGAGCAGTACTTC
TRBJ2-1 . TRBD2 TRBV7-2 CASSPPGLAYEQFF TGTGCCAGCAGCCCCCCGGGACTAGCGTATGAGCAGTTCTTC
TRBJ1-1 once . TRBV6-1 CASTDIMGTHHTEAFF TGTGCCAGCACCGACATTATGGGGACACACCACACTGAAGCTTTCTTT
TRBJ2-3 . . TRBV29-1 CSGRGRGTDTQYF TGCAGCGGACGGGGACGGGGCACAGATACGCAGTATTTT
TRBJ2-5 . TRBD2 TRBV7-2 CASSLNGGGILQETQYF TGTGCCAGCAGCTTAAACGGCGGGGGGATTCTCCAAGAGACCCAGTACTTC